The clone carrying this TCR beta chain was counted many times. The sample comes from a study of T cells in Graves' hyperthyroidism and ophthalmopathy. This CDR3 region has 17 residues. V gave up 5 bases and J gave up 7 bases; unmatched junction bases: 14. Germline V lookup: CDR1 SGHAT, CDR2 FQNNGV. Authors of the study amplified TCR beta CDR3 regions from RNA transcripts. An initial round of RT-PCR targeting the TCR CDR3 relied on the HTBI primer set. TCRdb reprocessed the multiplex PCR reads with MiXCR, giving one entry per CDR3 protein. The sample contains hundreds of thousands of distinct CDR3 sequences, over 12% of which appear only once.

The sequenced material came from blood. This receptor was identified in a man between 18 and 29 years old with Graves' ophthalmopathy. V usage is TRBV11-2 and J usage is TRBJ2-7, with TRBD2 identical over 13 bases. CDR3 residues: CASSKGLAGASVREQYF. CDR3 nucleotides: TGTGCCAGCAGCAAAGGACTAGCGGGAGCGTCTGTCCGAGAGCAGTACTTC.